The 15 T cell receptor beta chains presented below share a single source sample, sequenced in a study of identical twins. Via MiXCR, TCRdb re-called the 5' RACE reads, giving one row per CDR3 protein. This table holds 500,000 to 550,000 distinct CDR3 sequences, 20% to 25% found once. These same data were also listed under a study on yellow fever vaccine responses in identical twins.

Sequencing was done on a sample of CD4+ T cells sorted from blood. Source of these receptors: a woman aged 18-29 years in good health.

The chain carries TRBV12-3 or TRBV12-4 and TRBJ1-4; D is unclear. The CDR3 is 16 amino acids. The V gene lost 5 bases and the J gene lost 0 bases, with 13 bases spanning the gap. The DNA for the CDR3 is TGTGCCAGCAGTCTTCGACCCGGGACAACTAATGAAAAACTGTTTTTT. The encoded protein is CASSLRPGTTNEKLFF.

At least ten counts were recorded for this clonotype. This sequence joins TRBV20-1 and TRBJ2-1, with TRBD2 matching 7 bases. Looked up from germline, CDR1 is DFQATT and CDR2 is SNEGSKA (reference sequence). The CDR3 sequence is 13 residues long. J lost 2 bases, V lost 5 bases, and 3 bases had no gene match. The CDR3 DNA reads TGCAGTGCTTTCGGACTAGCCTACAATGAGCAGTTCTTC. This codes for CSAFGLAYNEQFF.

CDR3: CASGIEIQGQFF. The CDR3 bases are TGTGCCAGCGGCATTGAAATTCAAGGGCAGTTCTTC. The genes are TRBV28 and TRBJ2-1; D is uncertain. CDR1 is MDHEN and CDR2 is SYDVKM in the germline V gene. This CDR3 has 12 residues. The V and J ends lost 8 bases and 12 bases respectively, with 17 bases between them.

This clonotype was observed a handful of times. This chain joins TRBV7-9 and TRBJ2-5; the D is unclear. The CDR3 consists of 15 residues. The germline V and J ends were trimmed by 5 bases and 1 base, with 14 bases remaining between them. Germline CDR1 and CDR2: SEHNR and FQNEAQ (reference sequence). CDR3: CASSTNTGLQETQYF. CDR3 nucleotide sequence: TGTGCCAGCAGCACCAACACGGGCCTCCAAGAGACCCAGTACTTC.

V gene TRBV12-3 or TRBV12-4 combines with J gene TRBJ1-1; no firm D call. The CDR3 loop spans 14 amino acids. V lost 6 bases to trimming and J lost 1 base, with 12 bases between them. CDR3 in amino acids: CASSRNTENTEAFF. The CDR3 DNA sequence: TGTGCCAGCAGCCGAAACACCGAGAACACTGAAGCTTTCTTT.

CDR3 loop: CASSVAGGNSYEQYF. CDR3 nucleotides: TGTGCCAGCAGCGTAGCGGGGGGCAATTCCTACGAGCAGTACTTC. This sequence joins TRBV9 and TRBJ2-7; possibly TRBD2 for D (7 bases). The germline V gene encodes CDR1 SGDLS and CDR2 YYNGEE. V was trimmed by 0 bases and J by 1 base, leaving 11 bases between them. This CDR3 has 15 amino acids. The whole variable domain, filled in from reference TRBV9 and TRBJ2-7, reads DSGVTQTPKHLITATGQRVTLRCSPRSGDLSVYWYQQSLDQGLQFLIQYYNGEERAKGNILERFSAQQFPDLHSELNLSSLELGDSALYFCASSVAGGNSYEQYFGPGTRLTVT.

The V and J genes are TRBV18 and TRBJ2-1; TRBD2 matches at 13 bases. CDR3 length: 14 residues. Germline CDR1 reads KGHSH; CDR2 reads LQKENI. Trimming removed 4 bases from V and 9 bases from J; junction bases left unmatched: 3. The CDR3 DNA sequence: TGTGCCAGCTCACATGGGACTAGCGGGGTTGAGCAGTTCTTC. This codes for CASSHGTSGVEQFF.

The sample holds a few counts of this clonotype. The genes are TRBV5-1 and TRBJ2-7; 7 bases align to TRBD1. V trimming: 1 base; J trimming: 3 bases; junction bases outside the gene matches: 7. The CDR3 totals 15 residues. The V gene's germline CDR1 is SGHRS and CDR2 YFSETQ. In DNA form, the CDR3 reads TGCGCCAGCAGCTTGACCAGGGGGAGCTACTACGAGCAGTACTTC. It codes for CASSLTRGSYYEQYF.

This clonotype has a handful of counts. Here the CDR3 DNA reads TGTGCCAGCAGTTACTCTATCAGGGACGAGCAGTACTTC. This translates into CASSYSIRDEQYF. This chain links TRBV6-5 with TRBJ2-7, with D perhaps TRBD1 (5 bases). Germline CDR1 and CDR2: MNHEY and SVGAGI. This CDR3 region has 13 residues. The germline V and J ends were trimmed by 0 bases and 5 bases, with 8 bases remaining between them.

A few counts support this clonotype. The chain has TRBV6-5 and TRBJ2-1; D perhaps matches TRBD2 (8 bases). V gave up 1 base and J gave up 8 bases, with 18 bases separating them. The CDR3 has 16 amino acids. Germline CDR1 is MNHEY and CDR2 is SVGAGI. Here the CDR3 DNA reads TGTGCCAGCAGTTACTTAGGGGGCGGGGGGCTCGATGAGCAGTTCTTC. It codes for CASSYLGGGGLDEQFF.

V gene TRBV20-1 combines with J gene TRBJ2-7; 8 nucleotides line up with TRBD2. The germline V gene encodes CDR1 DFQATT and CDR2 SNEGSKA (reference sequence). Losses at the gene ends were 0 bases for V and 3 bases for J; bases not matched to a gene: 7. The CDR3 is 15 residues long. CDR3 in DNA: TGCAGTGCTAGAGACTCCAGCGGGAGCCTCTACGAGCAGTACTTC. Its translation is CSARDSSGSLYEQYF.

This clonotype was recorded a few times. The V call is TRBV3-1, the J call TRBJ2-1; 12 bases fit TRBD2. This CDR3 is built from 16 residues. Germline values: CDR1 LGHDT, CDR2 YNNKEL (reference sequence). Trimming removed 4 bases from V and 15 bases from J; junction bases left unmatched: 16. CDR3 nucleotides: TGTGCCAGCAGCCGAGTGACTAGCGGGGGCCCCTCAAGATTGTTCTTC. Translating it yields CASSRVTSGGPSRLFF.

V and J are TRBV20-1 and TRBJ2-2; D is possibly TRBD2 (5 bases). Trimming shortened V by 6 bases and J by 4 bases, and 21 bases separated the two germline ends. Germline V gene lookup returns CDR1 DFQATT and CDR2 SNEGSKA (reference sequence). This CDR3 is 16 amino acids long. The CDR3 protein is CSAPRAERGSTGELFF. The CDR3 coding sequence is TGCAGTGCACCTCGGGCCGAACGAGGGAGCACCGGGGAGCTGTTTTTT.

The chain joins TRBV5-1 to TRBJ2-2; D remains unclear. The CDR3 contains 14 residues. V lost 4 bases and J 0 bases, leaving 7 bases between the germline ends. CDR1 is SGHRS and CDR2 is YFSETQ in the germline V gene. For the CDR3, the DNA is TGCGCCAGCAGCCCCTATACGAACACCGGGGAGCTGTTTTTT. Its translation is CASSPYTNTGELFF.

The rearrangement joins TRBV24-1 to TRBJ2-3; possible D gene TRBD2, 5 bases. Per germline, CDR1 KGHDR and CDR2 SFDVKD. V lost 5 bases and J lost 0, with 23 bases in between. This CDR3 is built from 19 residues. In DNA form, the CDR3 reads TGTGCCACCAGTGCCATCGCGGGCCCATCCCCGCCTAGCACAGATACGCAGTATTTT. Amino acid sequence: CATSAIAGPSPPSTDTQYF.